What follows are 12 T cell receptor beta chains derived from one specimen sequenced in a study of response to subunit inactivated influenza vaccine. TCRdb re-derived calls from the RT-PCR reads in MiXCR, one entry per CDR3 protein. The table includes about 480,000 distinct CDR3 sequences, over 25% detected once. Sequences were derived from CD4+ T cells sorted from PBMCs, sampled about 5 days after vaccination. These receptors all come from a man aged 45 to 65 who received an inactivated influenza vaccine.

This clonotype has only a few counts. The chain is built from TRBV11-2 and TRBJ1-3, with D uncertain. Germline V gene lookup returns CDR1 SGHAT and CDR2 FQNNGV. V was cut by 2 bases and J by 4 bases, with 12 bases left in between. The CDR3 length is 15 residues. CDR3 bases: TGTGCCAGCAGCTTAAGTGAGGCTGGCGGAAACACCATATATTTT. Translated, it gives CASSLSEAGGNTIYF. Full variable domain (rest looked up from reference TRBV11-2 and TRBJ1-3): EAGVAQSPRYKIIEKRQSVAFWCNPISGHATLYWYQQILGQGPKLLIQFQNNGVVDDSQLPKDRFSAERLKGVDSTLKIQPAKLEDSAVYLCASSLSEAGGNTIYFGEGSWLTVV.

This chain uses TRBV20-1 with TRBJ2-1; D possibly corresponds to TRBD2 (5 bases). The CDR3 sequence is 13 residues long. Germline loops: CDR1 DFQATT, CDR2 SNEGSKA (reference sequence). Trimming shortened V by 6 bases and J by 7 bases, and 16 bases separated the two germline ends. CDR3 sequence: CSARADHQNEQFF. In DNA form, the CDR3 reads TGCAGTGCCCGAGCGGATCACCAGAATGAGCAGTTCTTC.

In this sample, this clonotype turned up a few times. The J gene is TRBJ2-5, the V gene TRBV20-1; 9 nucleotides agree with TRBD1. This CDR3 has 14 residues. The V segment lost 6 bases and the J segment 7 bases; nucleotides outside the gene matches: 12. Germline loops: CDR1 DFQATT, CDR2 SNEGSKA (reference sequence). This CDR3 is CSAGGTGMEGTQYF. The DNA of the CDR3 is TGCAGTGCCGGAGGGACAGGGATGGAAGGGACCCAGTACTTC.

The chain joins TRBV4-1 to TRBJ2-7, with 12 nucleotides matching TRBD1. Germline CDR1 reads MGHRA; CDR2 reads YSYEKL. The CDR3 runs 16 residues. The V gene end was trimmed by 0 bases and the J gene end by 7 bases; junction bases not matched to a gene: 7. This CDR3 reads CASSQEVGQGAREQYF. The CDR3 region has the DNA TGCGCCAGCAGCCAAGAGGTGGGACAGGGGGCTAGGGAGCAGTACTTC.

V is TRBV7-2 and J is TRBJ1-1, with a tentative D call TRBD1 (6 bases). The CDR3 is 15 amino acids. CDR1 is SGHTA, CDR2 FQGNSA, per germline. V gave up 1 base and J gave up 0 bases, with 9 bases separating them. The CDR3, as DNA: TGTGCCAGCAGCTTAGTGGCAGGGGTGAACACTGAAGCTTTCTTT. The encoded protein is CASSLVAGVNTEAFF.

The V gene is TRBV3-1, the J gene TRBJ2-1; 8 nucleotides line up with TRBD2. The CDR3 sequence is 13 residues long. With 2 bases clipped from V and 8 bases from J, the junction kept 2 bases outside the gene matches. From germline, CDR1 is LGHDT and CDR2 YNNKEL (reference sequence). CDR3 in amino acids: CASSQTSGHEQFF. CDR3 sequence (DNA): TGTGCCAGCAGCCAAACTAGCGGCCATGAGCAGTTCTTC.

The table lists this clonotype with a few counts. This rearrangement joins TRBV5-1 to TRBJ2-3; 11 nucleotides match TRBD2. CDR1 SGHRS and CDR2 YFSETQ come from the germline V gene. The CDR3 runs 18 residues. The junction had 11 bases not matched to a gene; V was cut back by 3 bases and J by 2 bases. CDR3 in amino acids: CASSWPLLAGGPTDTQYF. As DNA, the CDR3 is TGCGCCAGCAGCTGGCCTCTCCTAGCGGGGGGCCCCACAGATACGCAGTATTTT.

This clonotype showed up many times. V gene TRBV7-2 combines with J gene TRBJ1-5; D unresolved. The CDR3 runs to 13 residues. Germline-derived CDR1 and CDR2 are SGHTA and FQGNSA. V was trimmed by 5 bases and J by 7 bases, leaving 12 bases between them. This CDR3 is CASSPGGRQPQHF. For the CDR3, the DNA is TGTGCCAGCAGCCCGGGTGGCCGCCAGCCCCAGCATTTT.

V gene TRBV3-1 combines with J gene TRBJ2-2; a possible D gene is TRBD1 (7 bases). The V gene's germline CDR1 is LGHDT and CDR2 YNNKEL (reference sequence). V gave up 0 bases and J gave up 5 bases, with 13 bases separating them. There are 16 residues in the CDR3. CDR3 in amino acids: CASSQEGGGRTGELFF. CDR3 nucleotide sequence: TGTGCCAGCAGCCAAGAAGGAGGGGGCAGGACCGGGGAGCTGTTTTTT.

The rearrangement links TRBV5-1 to TRBJ2-4; possibly TRBD2 for D (7 bases). CDR1 and CDR2 from the germline V gene are SGHRS and YFSETQ. Deletions cut 0 bases from V and 8 bases from J, with 18 bases between. The CDR3 covers 16 residues. The CDR3 nucleotides are TGCGCCAGCAGCTTGGAGAGGGGGGGCGGACATCACATTCAGTACTTC. As protein: CASSLERGGGHHIQYF.

The V gene is TRBV12-3 or TRBV12-4, the J gene TRBJ2-1; D may be TRBD2 (6 bases). With 7 bases removed from V and 0 bases from J, the gap between germline ends came to 13 bases. This CDR3 has 15 residues. The CDR3 spells CASTARGNSYNEQFF. The CDR3 nucleotides are TGTGCCAGCACTGCGCGGGGCAACTCCTACAATGAGCAGTTCTTC.

This clonotype showed up just a few times. The chain has TRBV24-1 and TRBJ1-2, with D maybe TRBD1 (5 bases). The CDR3 is made up of 15 amino acids. V lost 9 bases, J lost 7 bases, and 23 bases lay in between. Germline V CDR1 and CDR2: KGHDR, SFDVKD. This chain's CDR3 is CATGSSGGEMGGYTF. The CDR3 DNA reads as TGTGCCACCGGATCAAGTGGAGGGGAAATGGGTGGCTACACCTTC.